This TCR beta chain was identified during a study of T cells in Graves' hyperthyroidism and ophthalmopathy. The study left out patients who had uncontrolled infection, other autoimmune disease, pregnancy or lactation. Diagnostic decisions used clinical symptoms, serum thyroxine and TRAb, thyroid ultrasound and orbital computed tomography. Whole-study findings and limits: Stable hyperthyroidism and ophthalmopathy were separated using 13 V-J signatures. Before onset, by a median of around six months, the model predicted ophthalmopathy.

This clonotype has at least ten counts. The target antigen is unknown. The V end was cut by 2 bases, the J end by 5 bases, with 12 bases between. Germline lookup yields CDR1 MNHEY and CDR2 SVGAGI. The CDR3 loop spans 14 amino acids. Amplified regions were TCR beta CDR3 sequences from RNA transcripts. The HTBI primer set served for first-round RT-PCR of the TCR CDR3. One entry per CDR3 protein results from TCRdb running MiXCR on the multiplex PCR reads. The table lists 540,000 or so distinct CDR3 sequences, about 43% of them singletons. Sequenced input: peripheral blood or thyroid tissue (not recorded which). The source of this sequence is an adult woman with Graves' disease, either hyperthyroidism or ophthalmopathy (not recorded which). The chain combines TRBV6-5 with TRBJ2-5, with D unresolved. The CDR3 sequence: CASSYGDPRETQYF. The DNA for the CDR3 is TGTGCCAGCAGTTACGGAGATCCCAGGGAGACCCAGTACTTC.